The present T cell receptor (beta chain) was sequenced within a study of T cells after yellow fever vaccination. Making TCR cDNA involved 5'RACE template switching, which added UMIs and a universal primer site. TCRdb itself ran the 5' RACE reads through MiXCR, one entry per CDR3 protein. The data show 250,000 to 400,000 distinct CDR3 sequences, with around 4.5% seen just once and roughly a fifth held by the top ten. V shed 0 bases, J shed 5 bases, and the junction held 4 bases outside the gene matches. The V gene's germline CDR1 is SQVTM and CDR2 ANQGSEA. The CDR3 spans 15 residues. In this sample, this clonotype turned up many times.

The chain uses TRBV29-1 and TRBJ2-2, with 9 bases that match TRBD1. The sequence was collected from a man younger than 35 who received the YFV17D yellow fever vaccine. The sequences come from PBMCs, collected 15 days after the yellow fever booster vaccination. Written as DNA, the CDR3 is TGCAGCGTTGAAGAGTACAGGGGGCCAACCGGGGAGCTGTTTTTT. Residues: CSVEEYRGPTGELFF.